This T cell receptor beta chain was sequenced in a study of blood T cell repertoires in COVID-19 (TCRdb year 2020). As for the study more broadly: Collaborator samples came from the United States, Italy and Spain and covered acute and convalescent phases of COVID-19. The material from the prospective study consisted of cDNA or gDNA derived from T cells, B-cell-depleted T cells, or PBMCs. Samples came from the ongoing ImmuneRACE study (first 160 participants) plus 1,254 subjects from 6 global collaborators. The sample metadata nearly always contained a de-identified subject ID, COVID-19 status, age in years and sex. The repertoires were made available in a free public database intended to serve as a resource for research on the immune response to SARS-CoV-2. Where HLA class I and class II types were available, the types were taken from metadata supplied by the sample provider, not from assay-based typing. Deeply sampled blood TCRbeta repertoires from subjects exposed to, actively infected with, or recovered from COVID-19 were included in the dataset. What the authors observed across the whole study: How much clinical and demographic metadata was included differed by source and by participant, and the metadata was provided uncurated.

Samples from volunteer blood donors who had recovered from COVID-19 were contributed by a second Seattle source. Each collaborating institution followed its own protocols to collect whole blood in K2EDTA tubes. Collaborator samples were shipped for TCRbeta analysis as frozen whole blood, isolated PBMCs, or DNA extracted from either sample type. The immunoSEQ Assay, a bias-controlled multiplex PCR, was used to amplify TCRbeta CDR3 regions from genomic DNA. Per the original workflow: The number of nucleated cells in each sample was estimated by amplification of reference gene primers within the assay. Sequence reads were collapsed and filtered to measure the absolute abundance of every unique TCRbeta CDR3 rearrangement. Productive Simpson clonality was computed per sample as the square root of Simpson's diversity index over productive rearrangements. The clones in this table, taken by TCRdb from immuneACCESS, are in-frame only. Not every clone is retained; where verified, under half of the shortfall comes from an unresolved V gene, and the cause of the rest is unknown. The DNA was the basis for D and trimming; V, J and clone size are from that table. Counted in this sample were some 230,000 clones; around 82% of them appeared once. Clones ranked in the top ten supply over 2.5% of the sample.

On this clone itself: The antigen it binds to is not known. Per-base qualities were not stored, and no clone one base away is much larger.

CDR1 KGHSH and CDR2 LQKENI are derived from the germline V gene. Spanning cysteine to phenylalanine, the CDR3 consists of 13 amino acids. The only DNA kept is the CDR3, 39 bases in frame from the first base. Relative to germline, V is missing 8 bases and J is missing 7 bases, with 6 bases of the junction outside any gene match. This clonotype originated in a woman aged 25 to 39 who had recovered from COVID-19. The chain employs TRBV18 and TRBJ2-1, with 9 bases aligning to TRBD1. Sequencing was performed on peripheral blood. The DNA reads TGTGCCAGCGGACAGGGGAGCTTAAATGAGCAGTTCTTC. It translates to CASGQGSLNEQFF.